There are a few counts of the clone carrying this T cell receptor beta chain. The authors ran a second PCR of about 6 to 12 cycles using a sample-barcoded 5' primer and a J-beta primer mix. TCRdb called the 5' RACE reads again in MiXCR, with one record for every CDR3 protein. Counted here are 790,000 or so distinct CDR3 sequences, 35% to 50% occurring once; the ten biggest clones make up 15% to 20%. The sample is drawn from a study of blood T cells in healthy people across ages. The length of the CDR3 is 16 residues. The ends lost 3 bases at V and 5 bases at J; junction bases unmatched: 11. CDR1 SGDLS and CDR2 YYNGEE come from the germline V gene.

The chain has TRBV9 and TRBJ2-1; 7 nucleotides match TRBD2. This receptor was identified in a man aged 80 or over in good health. Sequencing was carried out using blood. CDR3 loop: CASSAPSSSGNNEQFF. The CDR3 DNA follows: TGTGCCAGCAGCGCCCCCAGTTCCAGCGGGAACAATGAGCAGTTCTTC.